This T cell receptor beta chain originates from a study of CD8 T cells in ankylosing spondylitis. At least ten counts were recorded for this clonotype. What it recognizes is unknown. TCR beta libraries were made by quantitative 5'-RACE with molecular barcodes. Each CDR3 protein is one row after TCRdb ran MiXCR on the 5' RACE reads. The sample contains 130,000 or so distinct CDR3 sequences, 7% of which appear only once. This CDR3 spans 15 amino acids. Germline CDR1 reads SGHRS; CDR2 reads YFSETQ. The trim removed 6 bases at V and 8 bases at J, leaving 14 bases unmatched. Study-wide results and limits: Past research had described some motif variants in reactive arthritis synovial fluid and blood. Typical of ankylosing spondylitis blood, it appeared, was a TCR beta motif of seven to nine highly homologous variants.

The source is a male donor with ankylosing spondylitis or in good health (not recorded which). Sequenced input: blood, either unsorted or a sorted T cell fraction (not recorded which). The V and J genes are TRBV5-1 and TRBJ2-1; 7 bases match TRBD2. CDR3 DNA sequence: TGCGCCAGCAATCAGAGATCTGGGGGAGGGCATGAGCAGTTCTTC. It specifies CASNQRSGGGHEQFF.